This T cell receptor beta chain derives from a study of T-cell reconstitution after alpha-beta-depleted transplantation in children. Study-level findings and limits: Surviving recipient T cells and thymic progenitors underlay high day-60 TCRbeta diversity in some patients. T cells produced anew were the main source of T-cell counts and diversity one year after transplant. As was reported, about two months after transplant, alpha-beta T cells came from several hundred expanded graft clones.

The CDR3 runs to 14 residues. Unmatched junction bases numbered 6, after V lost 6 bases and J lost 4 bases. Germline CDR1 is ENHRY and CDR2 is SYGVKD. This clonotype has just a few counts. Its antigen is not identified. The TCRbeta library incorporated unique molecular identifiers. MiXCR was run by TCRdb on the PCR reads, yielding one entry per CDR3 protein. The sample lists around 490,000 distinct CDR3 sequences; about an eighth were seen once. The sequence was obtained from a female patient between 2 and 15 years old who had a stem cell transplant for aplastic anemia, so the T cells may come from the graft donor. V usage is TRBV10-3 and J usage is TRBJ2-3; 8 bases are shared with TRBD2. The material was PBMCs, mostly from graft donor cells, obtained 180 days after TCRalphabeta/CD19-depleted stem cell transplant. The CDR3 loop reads CAISLNGRADTQYF. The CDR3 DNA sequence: TGTGCCATCAGCCTCAACGGGAGGGCAGATACGCAGTATTTT.